Following are 10 T cell receptor beta chains from one sample sequenced in a study of tumor-infiltrating lymphocytes in primary liver carcinoma. Germline DNA was extracted too, while blood RNA derived from unsorted whole blood. Synthesis of TCR beta cDNA was carried out from approximately 470 ng total RNA with a constant-region primer. Libraries covering TCR beta were generated through three nested multiplex PCR rounds (using a slightly modified ARM-PCR). The first two PCR rounds, nine to ten cycles each, used TRBV1-TRBV30 forward primers and a C-beta reverse primer. TCRdb re-analysed the multiplex PCR reads in MiXCR, keeping a single row per CDR3 protein. The table has 180,000 or so distinct CDR3 sequences, roughly 60% seen once. The sequenced material came from peripheral blood. These TCRs come from a man aged 35 to 55 with primary liver carcinoma and hepatitis B virus infection.

In the case of this clonotype: A much larger clonotype is one base distant, so this may be a read error. The J gene is TRBJ1-6, the V gene TRBV11-2, with D possibly being TRBD1 (6 bases). Per the germline V gene, CDR1 is SGHAT and CDR2 is FQNNGV. This CDR3 has 16 residues. Trimming left V 7 bases short and J 8 bases short, with 21 bases between. The CDR3 DNA sequence: TGTGCCAGCAACTCCCAGGGGTCCCCCGTAGATTCACCCCTCCACTTT. It codes for CASNSQGSPVDSPLHF. The full variable domain, completed using reference TRBV11-2 and TRBJ1-6, is EAGVAQSPRYKIIEKRQSVAFWCNPISGHATLYWYQQILGQGPKLLIQFQNNGVVDDSQLPKDRFSAERLKGVDSTLKIQPAKLEDSAVYLCASNSQGSPVDSPLHFGNGTRLTVT.

This clonotype was observed a handful of times. Written as DNA, the CDR3 is TGTGCCAGCACTAGGGCGGGACACCAAGAGACCCAGTACTTC. This gives the protein CASTRAGHQETQYF. V is TRBV28 and J is TRBJ2-5; perhaps TRBD2 as D (6 bases). V lost 7 bases and J 0 bases, leaving 12 bases between the germline ends. The CDR3 covers 14 residues. Germline V gene data show CDR1 as MDHEN and CDR2 as SYDVKM.

The sample holds many counts of this clonotype. The chain employs TRBV11-2 and TRBJ2-5; 7 bases are shared with TRBD1. The CDR3 has 13 amino acids. With 1 base clipped from V and 4 bases from J, the junction kept 0 bases outside the gene matches. Per the germline V gene, CDR1 is SGHAT and CDR2 is FQNNGV. The CDR3 protein is CASSLAGGETQYF. The CDR3 nucleotides are TGTGCCAGCAGCTTAGCAGGGGGAGAGACCCAGTACTTC.

About this clonotype itself: A much larger clonotype is one base distant, so this may be a read error. The J gene is TRBJ1-2, the V gene TRBV4-1; D unresolved. CDR1 is MGHRA, CDR2 YSYEKL, per germline. The CDR3 is 14 amino acids. CDR3 sequence: CASNQALANYGYTF. DNA of the CDR3: TGCGCCAGCAACCAAGCGCTTGCTAACTATGGCTACACCTTC.

This clonotype was recorded a few times. This sequence joins TRBV6-1 and TRBJ2-5; D might be TRBD1 or TRBD2, each matching 7 bases. The CDR3 covers 14 residues. The germline V and J ends were trimmed by 6 bases and 5 bases, with 16 bases remaining between them. Germline V CDR1 and CDR2: MNHNS, SASEGT. The CDR3 DNA reads TGTGCCAGCAGCTTGACAGGGAGGGGGGAGACCCAGTACTTC. It encodes CASSLTGRGETQYF.

The rearrangement links TRBV6-2 or TRBV6-3 to TRBJ1-4; TRBD1 agrees at 8 bases. J gave up 8 bases and V 3 bases, and 11 bases lay outside the gene matches. Germline lookup yields CDR1 MNHEY and CDR2 SVGEGT. The CDR3 loop spans 16 amino acids. CDR3 DNA sequence: TGTGCCAGCAGTTATCTACAGGGGGGACCGAGGGAAAAACTGTTTTTT. Protein: CASSYLQGGPREKLFF.

The chain combines TRBV5-6 with TRBJ2-1, with D perhaps TRBD1 (5 bases). This CDR3 region has 16 residues. With 1 base removed from V and 3 bases from J, the gap between germline ends came to 14 bases. Germline loops: CDR1 SGHDT, CDR2 YYEEEE. The CDR3 DNA reads TGTGCCAGCAGCTTGATTGTAGGGGCAGGCTACAATGAGCAGTTCTTC. Translating gives CASSLIVGAGYNEQFF.

This clonotype was found once. J is TRBJ2-3 and V is TRBV25-1; D gene ambiguous. The CDR3 has 12 residues. Germline V lookup: CDR1 MGHDK, CDR2 SYGVNS. Trimming removed 10 bases at V and 0 bases at J, with 8 bases between. CDR3 region: CANTTSTDTQYF. CDR3 nucleotide sequence: TGTGCCAACACTACTAGCACAGATACGCAGTATTTT.

This clonotype was counted many times. V is TRBV10-1 and J is TRBJ2-5; D is unclear. This CDR3 comprises 13 residues. The germline V gene has CDR1 WNHNN and CDR2 SYGVQD (reference sequence). V lost 10 bases, J lost 1 base, and 13 bases lay in between. CDR3: CATQESFQETQYF. The CDR3 coding sequence is TGCGCCACTCAAGAAAGTTTCCAAGAGACCCAGTACTTC.

The J gene is TRBJ1-1, the V gene TRBV30, with D tentatively TRBD1 (6 bases). Germline V gives CDR1 GTSNPN, CDR2 SVGIG (reference sequence). The CDR3 has 14 amino acids. V was clipped by 4 bases and J by 5 bases, with 17 bases between them. The CDR3 loop is CAWTPRGWGTEAFF. DNA of the CDR3: TGTGCCTGGACCCCCAGGGGCTGGGGGACTGAAGCTTTCTTT.